The 18 T cell receptor beta chains below all came from one sample that was sequenced in a study of cytomegalovirus exposure and HLA in healthy donors. The PCR was carried out with 60 Vbeta primers and 13 Jbeta primers. Here immunoSEQ multiplex PCR was the method, and the copy in TCRdb shows in-frame clones only, minus some. The table has around 200,000 clones, 82% seen once. The sample taken for sequencing was PBMCs. The receptor source for this set is a man aged 35-49 years in good health and CMV-seropositive.

The chain couples TRBV5-6 to TRBJ1-2; 10 bases fit TRBD1. Germline CDR1 and CDR2: SGHDT and YYEEEE. The CDR3 spans 16 residues. V gave up 2 bases and J gave up 3 bases; unmatched junction bases: 7. The CDR3: CASSFGGQGTDYGYTF. CDR3 coding DNA: TGTGCCAGCAGCTTCGGGGGACAGGGGACGGACTATGGCTACACCTTC.

This chain connects TRBV15 to TRBJ1-2; D is ambiguous. Trimming took off 0 bases at V and 4 bases at J, with 12 bases between the two ends. CDR1 and CDR2 (germline): LNHNV, YYDKDF (reference sequence). The length of the CDR3 is 15 residues. DNA for the CDR3: TGTGCCACCAGCAGAGAAATCGACACCAGCTATGGCTACACCTTC. Its protein is CATSREIDTSYGYTF.

The chain couples TRBV5-1 to TRBJ2-1; 13 bases map to TRBD2. Trimming removed 8 bases from V and 9 bases from J; junction bases left unmatched: 8. Germline assignment: CDR1 SGHRS and CDR2 YFSETQ. This CDR3 contains 14 residues. Here the CDR3 reads CASGTSGTLGEQFF. CDR3 coding DNA: TGCGCCAGTGGGACTAGCGGGACGTTAGGTGAGCAGTTCTTC.

V usage is TRBV5-5 and J usage is TRBJ2-2, with D possibly TRBD2 on 5 matching bases. The CDR3 runs to 13 residues. Trimming took off 6 bases at V and 5 bases at J, with 11 bases between the two ends. Germline CDR1 SGHKS, CDR2 YYEKEE (reference sequence). The chain's CDR3 is CASNKGGTGELFF. As DNA, the CDR3 is TGTGCCAGCAACAAGGGCGGGACCGGGGAGCTGTTTTTT.

The chain links TRBV7-6 to TRBJ2-1, with 7 bases matching TRBD1. CDR1 SGHVS and CDR2 FNYEAQ come from the germline V gene. The CDR3 consists of 15 residues. V dropped 1 base and J dropped 6; count of bases not matched to a gene: 6. The DNA for the CDR3 is TGTGCCAGCAGCTTAGAGGGGGCCGAGGGCAATGAGCAGTTCTTC. Translated: CASSLEGAEGNEQFF.

This clone was observed once. DNA of the CDR3: TGTGCCAGTAGCCCCTACGGGACTAGCGGGGCCACAGATACGCAGTATTTT. Its protein is CASSPYGTSGATDTQYF. V is TRBV19 and J is TRBJ2-3, with 13 bases matching TRBD2. With V trimmed by 6 bases and J by 2 bases, 8 bases remained unmatched. From germline, CDR1 is LNHDA and CDR2 SQIVND (reference sequence). The CDR3 runs to 17 residues.

The CDR3: CASSFSTVGYGYTF. In DNA, the CDR3 is TGTGCCAGCAGTTTTTCGACAGTCGGCTATGGCTACACCTTC. V gene TRBV27 combines with J gene TRBJ1-2, with a weak D call TRBD1 (5 bases). The V gene lost 3 bases and the J gene lost 4 bases, with 12 bases spanning the gap. Germline V gives CDR1 MNHEY, CDR2 SMNVEV (reference sequence). This CDR3 has 14 residues.

The chain recombines TRBV5-4 with TRBJ2-2, with TRBD2 matching over 12 bases. The ends lost 0 bases at V and 3 bases at J; junction bases unmatched: 3. Germline values: CDR1 SGHNT, CDR2 YYREEE (reference sequence). CDR3 length: 17 amino acids. The CDR3 DNA reads TGTGCCAGCAGCTTGGGCTCTAGCGGGAGGGACACCGGGGAGCTGTTTTTT. Its protein is CASSLGSSGRDTGELFF.

This clone appeared a single time. V and J are TRBV29-1 and TRBJ1-3, with TRBD1 as a possible D gene (5 bases). V lost 4 bases to trimming and J lost 4 bases, with 8 bases between them. This CDR3 comprises 12 residues. Germline V lookup: CDR1 SQVTM, CDR2 ANQGSEA. In nucleotides, the CDR3 is TGCAGCGTTGTGAAGGGGGGAAACACCATATATTTT. Protein sequence: CSVVKGGNTIYF. The variable domain in full, with the rest retrieved from reference TRBV29-1 and TRBJ1-3, is SAVISQKPSRDICQRGTSLTIQCQVDSQVTMMFWYRQQPGQSLTLIATANQGSEATYESGFVIDKFPISRPNLTFSTLTVSNMSPEDSSIYLCSVVKGGNTIYFGEGSWLTVV.

The table lists this clone with a count of one. The CDR3 coding sequence is TGTGCCAGCTCACCTTTGGGGGCGAGTGGCTACACCTTC. As protein: CASSPLGASGYTF. The chain links TRBV18 to TRBJ1-2, with D perhaps matching TRBD1 (6 bases). Per germline, CDR1 KGHSH and CDR2 LQKENI. This CDR3 comprises 13 residues. V gave up 3 bases and J gave up 7 bases, with 12 bases separating them.

This chain uses TRBV30 with TRBJ2-1; 11 nucleotides agree with TRBD1. There are 14 residues in the CDR3. The V gene end was trimmed by 4 bases and the J gene end by 6 bases; junction bases not matched to a gene: 5. Germline-derived CDR1 and CDR2 are GTSNPN and SVGIG (reference sequence). The CDR3 DNA reads as TGTGCCTGGAACCCGGGACAGGGGGGCAATGAGCAGTTCTTC. This sequence encodes CAWNPGQGGNEQFF.

The chain recombines TRBV7-9 with TRBJ1-1, with 8 bases fitting TRBD1. With 1 base clipped from V and 8 bases from J, the junction kept 12 bases outside the gene matches. The CDR3 runs to 16 residues. The germline V gene encodes CDR1 SEHNR and CDR2 FQNEAQ (reference sequence). CDR3 sequence (DNA): TGTGCCAGCAGCTTAGGCGGTACAGGGGGTAGAGAAGAAGCTTTCTTT. Its translation: CASSLGGTGGREEAFF.

J is TRBJ2-3 and V is TRBV5-1; a possible D gene is TRBD2 (7 bases). The CDR3 spans 16 residues. Germline CDR1 reads SGHRS; CDR2 reads YFSETQ. V was pared by 6 bases and J by 0 bases, with 17 bases between. CDR3 sequence (DNA): TGCGCCAGCACCCGGGGGGCGGGAGCCAGCACAGATACGCAGTATTTT. Protein sequence: CASTRGAGASTDTQYF.

This sequence joins TRBV5-1 and TRBJ1-5; 8 positions agree with TRBD1. This CDR3 is 15 amino acids long. V lost 3 bases and J lost 0; bases outside the gene matches: 2. CDR1 SGHRS and CDR2 YFSETQ come from the germline V gene. CDR3: CASSSGTGSNQPQHF. The CDR3 DNA is TGCGCCAGCAGCTCCGGGACAGGTAGCAATCAGCCCCAGCATTTT.

This clone was counted once. The gene calls are TRBV23-1 and TRBJ2-7, with TRBD1 matching over 10 bases. TRBV23-1 is annotated as an ORF whose role is uncertain. Trimming removed 3 bases from V and 5 bases from J; junction bases left unmatched: 4. This CDR3 contains 14 residues. The CDR3 nucleotides are TGCGCCAGCAGTCAGGGGACAGGGGAAAACGAGCAGTACGTC. It encodes CASSQGTGENEQYV.

CDR3 sequence (DNA): TGTGCCAGCAGCTCAACAGGGCCCCCCCCCGGGGAGCTGTTTTTT. This translates into CASSSTGPPPGELFF. The V gene is TRBV7-6, the J gene TRBJ2-2, with a possible D match to TRBD1 (6 bases). The germline gives CDR1 SGHVS, CDR2 FNYEAQ. The CDR3 has 15 amino acids. With 4 bases removed from V and 6 bases from J, the gap between germline ends came to 15 bases.

This chain links TRBV6-1 with TRBJ1-3, with a possible D match to TRBD1 (5 bases). This CDR3 contains 15 residues. Germline assignment: CDR1 MNHNS and CDR2 SASEGT. V was trimmed by 7 bases and J by 0 bases, leaving 13 bases between them. The CDR3: CASKGQHLSGNTIYF. The DNA for the CDR3 is TGTGCCAGCAAGGGGCAGCACCTCTCTGGAAACACCATATATTTT.

This chain joins TRBV7-8 and TRBJ2-5; D is unclear. The length of the CDR3 is 13 residues. Trimming cost V 0 bases and J 4 bases, with 6 bases left between them. From germline, CDR1 is SGHVS and CDR2 FQNEAQ. In DNA form, the CDR3 reads TGTGCCAGCAGCTTAGCCGGGTCAGAGACCCAGTACTTC. Amino acid sequence: CASSLAGSETQYF.